The source of this T cell receptor (beta chain) is a study of blood T cell repertoires in COVID-19. Here immunoSEQ multiplex PCR was the method, and the copy in TCRdb shows in-frame clones only, minus some. Of about 160,000 clones in the sample, about 81% were seen once. This CDR3 has 19 amino acids. Germline assignment: CDR1 SGHAT and CDR2 FQNNGV. V trimming: 1 base; J trimming: 4 bases; junction bases outside the gene matches: 17. This sequence was found in a human donor in a cohort sampled during active COVID-19. The chain couples TRBV11-2 to TRBJ2-5; 8 bases are a match to TRBD2. Sequencing was done on a sample of peripheral blood. The CDR3 nucleotides read TGTGCCAGCAGCTTAGTTGCCCCGGGGACTAGAGGGGGACGAGAGACCCAGTACTTC. It encodes CASSLVAPGTRGGRETQYF.